This T cell receptor beta chain originates from a study of tumor and adjacent non-tumor tissue in lung cancer. The CDR3 spans 16 residues. The germline gives CDR1 MNHEY, CDR2 SVGEGT. The library came from three nested PCR rounds adapted from ARM-PCR protocols. TCRdb used MiXCR to reprocess the multiplex PCR reads, holding one entry per CDR3 protein. Here the sample spans roughly 49,000 distinct CDR3 sequences, 74% being singletons. Regarding this clonotype: Relative to the germline gene, one junction end is altered; a read error may explain this.

RNA was extracted from bulk tissue without any cell sorting. Distant lung tissue was collected more than 3 cm away from the tumor edge. The chain joins TRBV6-2 or TRBV6-3 to TRBJ2-1, with D tentatively TRBD1 (6 bases). Sequenced sample: distant non-tumor lung tissue. The origin of this receptor is a woman aged 60-75 years with non-small cell lung cancer. The CDR3 spells CASRPPTGTWGNEQLF. The DNA for the CDR3 is TGTGCCAGCAGGCCTCCCACCGGGACATGGGGGAATGAGCAGCTCTTC.